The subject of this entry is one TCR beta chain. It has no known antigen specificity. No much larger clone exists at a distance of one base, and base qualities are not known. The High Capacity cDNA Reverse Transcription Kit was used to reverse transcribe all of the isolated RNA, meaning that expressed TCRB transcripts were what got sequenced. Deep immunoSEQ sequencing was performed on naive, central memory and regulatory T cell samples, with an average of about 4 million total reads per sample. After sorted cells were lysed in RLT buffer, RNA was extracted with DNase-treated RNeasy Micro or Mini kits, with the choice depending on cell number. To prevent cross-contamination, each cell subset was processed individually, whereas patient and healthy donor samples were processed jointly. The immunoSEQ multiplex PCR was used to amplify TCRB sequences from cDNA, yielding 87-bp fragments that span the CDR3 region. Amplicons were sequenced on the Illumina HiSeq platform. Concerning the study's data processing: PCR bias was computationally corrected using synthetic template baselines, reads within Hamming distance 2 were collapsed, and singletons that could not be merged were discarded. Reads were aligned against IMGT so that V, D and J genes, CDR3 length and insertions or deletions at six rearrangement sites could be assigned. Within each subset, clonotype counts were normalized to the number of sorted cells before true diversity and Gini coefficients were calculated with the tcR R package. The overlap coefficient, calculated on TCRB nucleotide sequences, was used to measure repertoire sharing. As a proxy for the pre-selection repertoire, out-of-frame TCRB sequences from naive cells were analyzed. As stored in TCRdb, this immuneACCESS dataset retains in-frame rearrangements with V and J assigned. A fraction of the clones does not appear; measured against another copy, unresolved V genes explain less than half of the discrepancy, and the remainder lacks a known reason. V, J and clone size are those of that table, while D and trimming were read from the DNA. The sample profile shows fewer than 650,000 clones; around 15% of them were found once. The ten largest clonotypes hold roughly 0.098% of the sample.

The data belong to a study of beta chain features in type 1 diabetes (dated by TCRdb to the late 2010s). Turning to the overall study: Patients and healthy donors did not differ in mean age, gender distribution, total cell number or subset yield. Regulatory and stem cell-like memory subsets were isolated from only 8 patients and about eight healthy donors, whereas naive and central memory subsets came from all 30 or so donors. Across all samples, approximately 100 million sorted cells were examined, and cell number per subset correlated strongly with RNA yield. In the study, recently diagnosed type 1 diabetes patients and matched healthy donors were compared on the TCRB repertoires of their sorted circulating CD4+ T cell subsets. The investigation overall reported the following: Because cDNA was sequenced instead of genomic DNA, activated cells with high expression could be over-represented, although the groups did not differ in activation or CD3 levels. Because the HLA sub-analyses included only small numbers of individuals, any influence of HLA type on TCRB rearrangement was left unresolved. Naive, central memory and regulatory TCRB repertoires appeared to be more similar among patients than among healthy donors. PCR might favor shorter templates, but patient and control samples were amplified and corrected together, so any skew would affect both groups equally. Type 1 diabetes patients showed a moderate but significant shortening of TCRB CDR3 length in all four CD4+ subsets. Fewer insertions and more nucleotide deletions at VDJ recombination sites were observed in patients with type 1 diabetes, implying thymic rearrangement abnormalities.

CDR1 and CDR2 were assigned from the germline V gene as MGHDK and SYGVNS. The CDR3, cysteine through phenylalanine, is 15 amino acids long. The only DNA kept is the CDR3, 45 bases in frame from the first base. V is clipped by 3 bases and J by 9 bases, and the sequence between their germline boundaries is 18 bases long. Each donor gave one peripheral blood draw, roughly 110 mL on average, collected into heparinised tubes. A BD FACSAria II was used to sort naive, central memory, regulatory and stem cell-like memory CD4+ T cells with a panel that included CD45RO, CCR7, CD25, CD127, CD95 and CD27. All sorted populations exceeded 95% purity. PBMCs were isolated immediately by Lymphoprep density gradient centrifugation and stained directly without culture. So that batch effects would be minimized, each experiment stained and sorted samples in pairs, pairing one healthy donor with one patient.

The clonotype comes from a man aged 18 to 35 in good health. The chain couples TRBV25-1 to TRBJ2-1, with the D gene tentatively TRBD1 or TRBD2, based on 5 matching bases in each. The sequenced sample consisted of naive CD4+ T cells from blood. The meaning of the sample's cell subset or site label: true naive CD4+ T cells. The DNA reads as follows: TGTGCCAGCAGTGATTGGGACCGCGGCCAGGGTGAGCAGTTCTTC. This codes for CASSDWDRGQGEQFF.